These 10 T cell receptor beta chains were sequenced from one sample in a study of T cells in localized non-small cell lung cancer (dated by TCRdb to the early 2020s). Library preparation was by the immunoSEQ multiplex PCR assay. The source is immuneACCESS, and TCRdb retained only in-frame sequences with V and J called. Part of the clones is not carried over; for the studies checked, unresolved V genes explain less than half of this, and the remainder is unexplained. The sample yields about 79,000 clones; roughly four fifths were counted once. Roughly 13% of the sample is held by the ten biggest clonotypes. The specimen was peripheral blood, collected before any cancer treatment. The receptor source for this set is a female donor over 55 with stage I lung adenocarcinoma.

The J gene is TRBJ2-1, the V gene TRBV5-1; no firm D call. V dropped 0 bases and J dropped 2 bases, with 12 bases sitting between them. Per the germline V gene, CDR1 is SGHRS and CDR2 is YFSETQ. The CDR3 spans 16 residues. This CDR3 is CASSLVGERTYNEQFF. CDR3 DNA sequence: TGCGCCAGCAGCTTGGTCGGAGAACGGACCTACAATGAGCAGTTCTTC.

V usage is TRBV18 and J usage is TRBJ2-7, with D possibly being TRBD1 (6 bases). The germline CDR1 and CDR2 sequences are KGHSH and LQKENI. The CDR3 runs to 15 residues. Trimming pared 2 bases from V and 2 bases from J, leaving 13 bases between. The CDR3, as DNA: TGTGCCAGCTCACCAGGAACAGGGTCCACCTACGAGCAGTACTTC. This encodes CASSPGTGSTYEQYF.

The chain joins TRBV27 to TRBJ1-2; weak D call: TRBD1 (5 bases). The CDR3 spans 14 residues. The V and J ends lost 5 bases and 0 bases respectively, with 10 bases between them. Germline-derived CDR1 and CDR2 are MNHEY and SMNVEV (reference sequence). CDR3 sequence reads: CASSPQGTNYGYTF. As DNA, the CDR3 is TGTGCCAGCAGTCCCCAGGGCACTAACTATGGCTACACCTTC.

This clone came up many times. V and J are TRBV25-1 and TRBJ2-2; 7 bases map to TRBD1. CDR3 length: 14 amino acids. CDR1 is MGHDK, CDR2 SYGVNS, per germline. The V segment lost 4 bases and the J segment 3 bases; nucleotides outside the gene matches: 2. The CDR3 reads CASSGQGDTGELFF. As DNA, the CDR3 is TGTGCCAGCAGTGGGCAGGGGGACACCGGGGAGCTGTTTTTT.

This chain joins TRBV2 and TRBJ1-1, with D perhaps TRBD1 (6 bases). Looked up from germline, CDR1 is SNHLY and CDR2 is FYNNEI. The V end lost 6 bases, the J end lost 0 bases, and 11 bases lay between the germline ends. The CDR3 is made up of 14 amino acids. CDR3 in amino acids: CASSPQGMNTEAFF. The CDR3 nucleotides read TGTGCCAGCAGCCCTCAGGGGATGAACACTGAAGCTTTCTTT.

This rearrangement joins TRBV18 to TRBJ2-3, with 7 bases identical to TRBD2. The V gene's germline CDR1 is KGHSH and CDR2 LQKENI. With V trimmed by 3 bases and J by 6 bases, 3 bases remained unmatched. The length of the CDR3 is 13 residues. The CDR3 reads CASSPGRDDTQYF. The DNA of the CDR3 is TGTGCCAGCTCACCTGGGAGGGACGATACGCAGTATTTT.

V gene TRBV5-4 combines with J gene TRBJ1-2; maybe TRBD1 (5 bases). CDR3 size: 12 residues. CDR1 and CDR2 from the germline V gene are SGHNT and YYREEE (reference sequence). Between the trimmed V and J ends, which lost 0 bases and 8 bases, there was a span of 8 bases. The CDR3 DNA reads as TGTGCCAGCAGCTTGGTTGGGGACGGCTACACCTTC. Its translation is CASSLVGDGYTF.

CDR3 bases: TGTGCCAGCAGCCTCAGGACAGGGGGGAACACTGAAGCTTTCTTT. It is translated as CASSLRTGGNTEAFF. The rearrangement links TRBV11-3 to TRBJ1-1; the match to TRBD1 covers 10 bases. Losses at the gene ends were 5 bases for V and 1 base for J; bases not matched to a gene: 4. CDR1 SGHNT and CDR2 YENEEA come from the germline V gene. The CDR3 runs 15 residues.

This chain connects TRBV6-1 to TRBJ1-1, with D possibly matching TRBD1 (6 bases). CDR1 and CDR2 (germline): MNHNS, SASEGT. The CDR3 loop spans 15 amino acids. The V end was cut by 3 bases, the J end by 4 bases, with 15 bases between. CDR3 nucleotides: TGTGCCAGCAGTGACGGTGGCAGGGGCGGCACTGAAGCTTTCTTT. Residues: CASSDGGRGGTEAFF.

This clone showed up just once. This chain connects TRBV4-1 to TRBJ1-1, with TRBD1 as a possible D gene (6 bases). CDR3 length: 14 amino acids. V shed 2 bases and J shed 0 bases, with 7 bases lying between them. Per germline, CDR1 MGHRA and CDR2 YSYEKL. The CDR3 is CASSQRTVNTEAFF. The CDR3 DNA follows: TGCGCCAGCAGCCAAAGGACAGTGAACACTGAAGCTTTCTTT.